The 14 T cell receptor beta chains presented below share a single source sample, sequenced in a study of blood T cell repertoires in COVID-19. Assay used: immunoSEQ multiplex PCR; TCRdb lists only in-frame clones, some missing. Among more than 250,000 clones listed, 80% to 90% were seen once. What was sequenced was peripheral blood. The receptors come from a man aged 45 to 65 with active or convalescent COVID-19.

The chain couples TRBV5-1 to TRBJ2-5; 9 bases fit TRBD1. V lost 1 base to trimming and J lost 2 bases; unmatched junction nucleotides: 12. The V gene's germline CDR1 is SGHRS and CDR2 YFSETQ. This CDR3 has 18 residues. CDR3 amino acids: CASSLTGGGRSRQETQYF. For the CDR3, the DNA is TGCGCCAGCAGCTTGACAGGGGGCGGACGGAGCCGTCAAGAGACCCAGTACTTC. Full variable domain (rest looked up from reference TRBV5-1 and TRBJ2-5): KAGVTQTPRYLIKTRGQQVTLSCSPISGHRSVSWYQQTPGQGLQFLFEYFSETQRNKGNFPGRFSGRQFSNSRSEMNVSTLELGDSALYLCASSLTGGGRSRQETQYFGPGTRLLVL.

The rearrangement links TRBV14 to TRBJ2-7; unclear D gene. Germline V gene sequence: CDR1 SGHDN, CDR2 FVKESK. This CDR3 region has 12 residues. V was shortened by 5 bases and J by 3 bases, with 8 bases between the two germline ends. CDR3 in amino acids: CASSYRNYEQYF. The CDR3 DNA is TGTGCCAGCAGCTACAGAAACTACGAGCAGTACTTC.

The chain carries TRBV5-4 and TRBJ2-1, with 9 bases that match TRBD2. Losses at the gene ends were 5 bases for V and 0 bases for J; bases not matched to a gene: 3. Germline V gives CDR1 SGHNT, CDR2 YYREEE (reference sequence). The CDR3 has 15 amino acids. The CDR3 bases are TGTGCCAGCAGGCATAGCGGGAGCTCCTACAATGAGCAGTTCTTC. Translating gives CASRHSGSSYNEQFF.

The chain uses TRBV12-3 or TRBV12-4 and TRBJ2-3; tentative D call: TRBD2 (5 bases). The CDR3 extends over 13 amino acids. The V end was cut by 3 bases, the J end by 4 bases, with 8 bases between. CDR3 loop: CASSFSRADTQYF. In DNA form, the CDR3 reads TGTGCCAGCAGTTTCTCGCGGGCAGATACGCAGTATTTT.

The chain combines TRBV10-3 with TRBJ2-7; 12 bases fit TRBD2. The germline gives CDR1 ENHRY, CDR2 SYGVKD. The CDR3 loop spans 15 amino acids. Trimming took 3 bases from V and 4 from J; bases not matched to a gene: 4. DNA for the CDR3: TGTGCCATCAGTGATACTAGCGGGAGGATATACGAGCAGTACTTC. As protein: CAISDTSGRIYEQYF.

The CDR3 reads CASTLDSYGYTF. CDR3 coding DNA: TGTGCCAGCACCCTGGACAGCTATGGCTACACCTTC. The J gene is TRBJ1-2, the V gene TRBV5-6, with D possibly being TRBD1 (6 bases). This CDR3 region has 12 residues. Germline V gene sequence: CDR1 SGHDT, CDR2 YYEEEE. Trimming pared 6 bases from V and 4 bases from J, leaving 10 bases between.

The chain uses TRBV21-1 and TRBJ2-1; the table names TRBD1, a call not compared with the DNA. TRBV21-1 is a known pseudogene. There are 16 residues in the CDR3. As DNA, the CDR3 is TGTGCCAGCAGCGCCCCCCGGGACAGGACTTACAATGAGCAGTTCTTC. Amino acid sequence: CASSAPRDRTYNEQFF.

The J gene is TRBJ1-2, the V gene TRBV12-5; no definite D call. CDR1 is LGHNT, CDR2 FRNRAP, per germline. This CDR3 spans 14 amino acids. V lost 5 bases, J lost 3 bases, and 13 bases lay in between. CDR3 amino acids: CASGPTGGYYGYTF. CDR3 DNA sequence: TGTGCTAGTGGTCCCACTGGAGGGTACTATGGCTACACCTTC.

V is TRBV28 and J is TRBJ1-5; D call uncertain. CDR3 length: 13 amino acids. Germline V lookup: CDR1 MDHEN, CDR2 SYDVKM. Trimming shortened V by 7 bases and J by 5 bases, and 12 bases separated the two germline ends. CDR3 bases: TGTGCCAGCATTGGGCAGTCGCATCAGCCCCAGCATTTT. Translation gives CASIGQSHQPQHF.

The gene calls are TRBV10-2 and TRBJ2-3; possibly TRBD2 for D (5 bases). Trimming took off 4 bases at V and 2 bases at J, with 13 bases between the two ends. The CDR3 runs to 15 residues. Germline V CDR1 and CDR2: WSHSY, SAAADI. CDR3 sequence reads: CASSGTRRVTDTQYF. In DNA, the CDR3 is TGCGCCAGCAGTGGTACTAGGAGAGTCACAGATACGCAGTATTTT.

The chain carries TRBV6-5 and TRBJ1-4, with 9 bases matching TRBD1. Germline CDR1 MNHEY, CDR2 SVGAGI. CDR3 length: 14 residues. Trimming removed 6 bases from V and 11 bases from J; junction bases left unmatched: 10. The CDR3 spells CASSLTGGRGKLFF. The CDR3, as DNA: TGTGCCAGCAGCTTGACAGGGGGTAGAGGGAAACTGTTTTTT.

The chain uses TRBV30 and TRBJ1-2, with D possibly matching TRBD1 (6 bases). Trimming removed 0 bases at V and 5 bases at J, with 19 bases between. The CDR3 is 16 amino acids. Germline V gene lookup returns CDR1 GTSNPN and CDR2 SVGIG (reference sequence). This CDR3 is CAWSVPGKGVGYGYTF. In nucleotides, the CDR3 is TGTGCCTGGAGTGTACCCGGCAAGGGGGTCGGTTATGGCTACACCTTC.

The chain has TRBV30 and TRBJ1-6; D perhaps matches TRBD1 (6 bases). This CDR3 comprises 17 residues. V lost 2 bases, J lost 0 bases, and 14 bases lay in between. Germline CDR1 GTSNPN, CDR2 SVGIG (reference sequence). CDR3 bases: TGTGCCTGGAGTACAGGGACATACAGCTCCTATAATTCACCCCTCCACTTT. Residues: CAWSTGTYSSYNSPLHF.

This sequence joins TRBV19 and TRBJ1-3; D may be TRBD1 (6 bases). The V and J ends lost 7 bases and 0 bases respectively, with 16 bases between them. Germline CDR1 and CDR2: LNHDA and SQIVND (reference sequence). This CDR3 is 16 amino acids long. The CDR3 region is CASTLTWDISGNTIYF. The CDR3, as DNA: TGTGCCAGTACCCTGACTTGGGACATCTCTGGAAACACCATATATTTT.